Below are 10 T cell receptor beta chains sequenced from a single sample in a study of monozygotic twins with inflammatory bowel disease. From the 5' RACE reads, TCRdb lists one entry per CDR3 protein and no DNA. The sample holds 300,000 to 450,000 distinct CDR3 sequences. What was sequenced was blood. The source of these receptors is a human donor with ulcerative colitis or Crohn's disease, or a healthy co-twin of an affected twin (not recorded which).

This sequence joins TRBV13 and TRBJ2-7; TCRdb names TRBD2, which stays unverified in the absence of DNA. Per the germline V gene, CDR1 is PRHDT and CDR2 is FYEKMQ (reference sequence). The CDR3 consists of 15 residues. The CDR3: CASSPRERQSYEQYF.

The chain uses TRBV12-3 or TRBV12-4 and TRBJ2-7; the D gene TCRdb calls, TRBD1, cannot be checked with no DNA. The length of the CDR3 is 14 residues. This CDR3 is CASSLNRGVYEQYF.

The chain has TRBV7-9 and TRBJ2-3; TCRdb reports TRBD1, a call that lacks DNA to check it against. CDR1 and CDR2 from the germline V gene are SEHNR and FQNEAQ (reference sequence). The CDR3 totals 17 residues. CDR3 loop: CASSLPTGESVADTQYF.

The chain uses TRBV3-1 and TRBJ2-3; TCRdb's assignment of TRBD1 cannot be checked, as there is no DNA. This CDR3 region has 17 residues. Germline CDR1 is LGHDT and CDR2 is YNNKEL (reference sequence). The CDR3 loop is CASSLRQGVTDTDTQYF.

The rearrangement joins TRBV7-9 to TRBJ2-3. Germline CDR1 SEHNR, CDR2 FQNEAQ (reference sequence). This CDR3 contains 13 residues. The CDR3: CASSLEGRSTQYF.

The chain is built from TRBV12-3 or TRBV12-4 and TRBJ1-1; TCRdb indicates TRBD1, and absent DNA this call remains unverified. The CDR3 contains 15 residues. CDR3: CASSLVRGQLAEAFF.

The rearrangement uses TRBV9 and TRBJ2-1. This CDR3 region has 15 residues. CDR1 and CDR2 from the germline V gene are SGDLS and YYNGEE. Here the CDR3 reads CASSVALATYNEQFF.

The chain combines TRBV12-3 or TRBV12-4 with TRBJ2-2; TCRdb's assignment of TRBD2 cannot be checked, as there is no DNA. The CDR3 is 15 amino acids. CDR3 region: CASTQLAGPVGELFF.

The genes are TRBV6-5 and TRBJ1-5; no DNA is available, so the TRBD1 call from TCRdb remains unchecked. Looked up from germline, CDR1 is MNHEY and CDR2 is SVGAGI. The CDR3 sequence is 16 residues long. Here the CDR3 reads CASSYSKGQGDQPQHF.

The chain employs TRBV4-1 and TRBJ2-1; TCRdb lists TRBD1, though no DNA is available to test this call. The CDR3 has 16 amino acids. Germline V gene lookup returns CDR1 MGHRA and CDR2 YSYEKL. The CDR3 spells CASSQDGQGAYNEQFF.